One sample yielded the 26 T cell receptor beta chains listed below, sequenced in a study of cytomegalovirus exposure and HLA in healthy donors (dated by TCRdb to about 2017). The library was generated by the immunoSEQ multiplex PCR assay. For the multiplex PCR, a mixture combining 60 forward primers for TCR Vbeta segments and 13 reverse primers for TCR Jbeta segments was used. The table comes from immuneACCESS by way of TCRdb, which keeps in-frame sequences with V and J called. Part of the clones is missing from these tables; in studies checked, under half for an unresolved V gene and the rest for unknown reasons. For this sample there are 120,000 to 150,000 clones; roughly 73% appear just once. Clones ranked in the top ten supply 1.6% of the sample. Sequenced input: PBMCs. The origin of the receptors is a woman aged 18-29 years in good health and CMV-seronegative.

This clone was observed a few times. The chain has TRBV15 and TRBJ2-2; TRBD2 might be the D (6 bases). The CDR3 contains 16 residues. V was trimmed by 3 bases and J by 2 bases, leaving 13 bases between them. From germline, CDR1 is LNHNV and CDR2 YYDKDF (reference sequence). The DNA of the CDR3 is TGTGCCACCAGCAGGGAAGACGGGAGTAACACCGGGGAGCTGTTTTTT. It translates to CATSREDGSNTGELFF.

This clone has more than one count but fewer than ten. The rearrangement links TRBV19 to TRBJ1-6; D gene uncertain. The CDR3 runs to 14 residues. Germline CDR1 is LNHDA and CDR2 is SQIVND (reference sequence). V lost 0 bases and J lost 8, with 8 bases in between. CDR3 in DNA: TGTGCCAGTAGTATAGAGGGTCGGGATTCACCCCTCCACTTT. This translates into CASSIEGRDSPLHF.

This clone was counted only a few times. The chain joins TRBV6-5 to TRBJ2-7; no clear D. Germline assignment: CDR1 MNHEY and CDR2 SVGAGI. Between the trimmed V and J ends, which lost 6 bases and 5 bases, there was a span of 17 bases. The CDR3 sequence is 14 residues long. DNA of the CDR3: TGTGCCAGCAGCCCCCGGAGAAAATACGACGAGCAGTACTTC. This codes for CASSPRRKYDEQYF.

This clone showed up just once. The CDR3 reads CASSLAHRVNTGELFF. CDR3 nucleotides: TGTGCCAGCAGCTTGGCCCACCGGGTCAACACCGGGGAGCTGTTTTTT. J is TRBJ2-2 and V is TRBV7-2; D gene ambiguous. Germline values: CDR1 SGHTA, CDR2 FQGNSA. V lost 3 bases and J 2 bases, leaving 13 bases between the germline ends. The CDR3 covers 16 residues.

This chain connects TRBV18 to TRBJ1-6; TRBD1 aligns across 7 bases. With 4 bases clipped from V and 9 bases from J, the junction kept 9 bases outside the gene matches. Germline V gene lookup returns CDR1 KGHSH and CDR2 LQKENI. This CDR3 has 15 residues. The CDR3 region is CASSLLGQGGSPLHF. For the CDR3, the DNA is TGTGCCAGCTCACTGTTGGGGCAGGGGGGTTCACCCCTCCACTTT. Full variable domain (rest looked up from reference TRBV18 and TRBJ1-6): NAGVMQNPRHLVRRRGQEARLRCSPMKGHSHVYWYRQLPEEGLKFMVYLQKENIIDESGMPKERFSAEFPKEGPSILRIQQVVRGDSAAYFCASSLLGQGGSPLHFGNGTRLTVT.

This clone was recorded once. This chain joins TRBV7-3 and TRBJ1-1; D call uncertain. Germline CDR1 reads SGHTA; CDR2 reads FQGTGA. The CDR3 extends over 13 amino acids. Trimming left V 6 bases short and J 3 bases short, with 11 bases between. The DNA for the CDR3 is TGTGCCAGCAGTCCCGGGAGGGACACTGAAGCTTTCTTT. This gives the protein CASSPGRDTEAFF.

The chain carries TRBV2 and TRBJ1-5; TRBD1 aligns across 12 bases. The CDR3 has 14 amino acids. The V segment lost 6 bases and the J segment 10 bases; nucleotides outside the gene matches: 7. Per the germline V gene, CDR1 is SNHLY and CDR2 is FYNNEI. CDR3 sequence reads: CASRSGTGGAPQHF. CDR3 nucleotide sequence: TGTGCCAGCAGGTCAGGGACAGGGGGCGCCCCCCAGCATTTT.

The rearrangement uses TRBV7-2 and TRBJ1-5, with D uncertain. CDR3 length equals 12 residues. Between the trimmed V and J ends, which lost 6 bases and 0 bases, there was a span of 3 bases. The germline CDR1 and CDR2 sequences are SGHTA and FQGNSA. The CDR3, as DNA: TGTGCCAGCAGTCGTAGCAATCAGCCCCAGCATTTT. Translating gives CASSRSNQPQHF.

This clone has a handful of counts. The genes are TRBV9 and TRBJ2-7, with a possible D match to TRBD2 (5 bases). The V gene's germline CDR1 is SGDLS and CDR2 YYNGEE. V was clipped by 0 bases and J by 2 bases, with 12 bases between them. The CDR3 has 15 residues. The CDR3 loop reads CASSVGPDSTYEQYF. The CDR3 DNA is TGTGCCAGCAGCGTAGGCCCGGACTCAACCTACGAGCAGTACTTC.

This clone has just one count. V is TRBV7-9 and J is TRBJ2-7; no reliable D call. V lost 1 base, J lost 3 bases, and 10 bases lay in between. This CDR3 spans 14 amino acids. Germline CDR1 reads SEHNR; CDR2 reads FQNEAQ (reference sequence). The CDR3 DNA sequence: TGTGCCAGCAGCTTAGGTGGGCTCTTCTACGAGCAGTACTTC. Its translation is CASSLGGLFYEQYF.

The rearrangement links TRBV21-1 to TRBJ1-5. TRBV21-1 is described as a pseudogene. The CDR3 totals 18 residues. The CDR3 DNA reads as TGTGCCAGCAGCGAACCCTGGGGGGAAGGAAGGAGCAATCAGCCCCAGCATTTT. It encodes CASSEPWGEGRSNQPQHF.

The CDR3 is CASSLGGGPEFF. CDR3 sequence (DNA): TGTGCCAGCAGCCTAGGGGGAGGGCCAGAGTTCTTC. The V gene is TRBV11-3, the J gene TRBJ2-1; D may be TRBD2 (7 bases). Germline V gene lookup returns CDR1 SGHNT and CDR2 YENEEA. The CDR3 totals 12 residues. V lost 5 bases and J 14 bases, leaving 16 bases between the germline ends.

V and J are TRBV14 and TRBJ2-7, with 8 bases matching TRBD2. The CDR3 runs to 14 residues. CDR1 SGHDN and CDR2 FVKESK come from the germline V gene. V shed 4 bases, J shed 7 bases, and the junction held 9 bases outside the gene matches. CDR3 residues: CASSLSGAGREQYV. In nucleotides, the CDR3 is TGTGCCAGCAGCCTTAGCGGGGCGGGGAGGGAGCAGTACGTC.

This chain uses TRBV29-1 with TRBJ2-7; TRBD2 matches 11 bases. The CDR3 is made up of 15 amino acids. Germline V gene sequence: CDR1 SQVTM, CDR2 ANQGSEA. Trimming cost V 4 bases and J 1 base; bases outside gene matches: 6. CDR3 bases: TGCAGCGTTGCGGCTAGCGGGGGGCTGTCCTACGAGCAGTACTTC. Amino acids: CSVAASGGLSYEQYF.

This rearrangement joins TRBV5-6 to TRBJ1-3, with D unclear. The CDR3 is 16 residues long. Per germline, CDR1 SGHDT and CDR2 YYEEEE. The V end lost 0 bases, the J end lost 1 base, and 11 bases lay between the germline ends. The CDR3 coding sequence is TGTGCCAGCAGCTTGGGAATGCGGGGTTCTGGAAACACCATATATTTT. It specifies CASSLGMRGSGNTIYF.

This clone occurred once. The CDR3 spells CASRSQGLRTGELFF. The CDR3 nucleotides read TGTGCCAGCAGGTCTCAGGGCCTCCGGACCGGGGAGCTGTTTTTT. The V and J genes are TRBV7-3 and TRBJ2-2, with D possibly TRBD1 on 5 matching bases. The V end was cut by 6 bases, the J end by 5 bases, with 16 bases between. The CDR3 has 15 residues. The V gene's germline CDR1 is SGHTA and CDR2 FQGTGA.

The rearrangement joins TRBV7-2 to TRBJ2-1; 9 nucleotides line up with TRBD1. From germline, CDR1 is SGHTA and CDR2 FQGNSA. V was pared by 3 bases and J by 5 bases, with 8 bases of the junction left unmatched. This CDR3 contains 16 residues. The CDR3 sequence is CASSFFRDRAHNEQFF. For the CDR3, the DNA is TGTGCCAGCAGCTTTTTTCGGGACAGGGCTCACAATGAGCAGTTCTTC.

The CDR3 loop reads CASSSGEADTQYF. CDR3 nucleotide sequence: TGTGCCAGCTCGTCGGGGGAAGCAGATACGCAGTATTTT. The chain has TRBV18 and TRBJ2-3; tentatively, D is TRBD2 (6 bases). V was trimmed by 6 bases and J by 4 bases, leaving 11 bases between them. Germline V CDR1 and CDR2: KGHSH, LQKENI. The CDR3 is made up of 13 amino acids.

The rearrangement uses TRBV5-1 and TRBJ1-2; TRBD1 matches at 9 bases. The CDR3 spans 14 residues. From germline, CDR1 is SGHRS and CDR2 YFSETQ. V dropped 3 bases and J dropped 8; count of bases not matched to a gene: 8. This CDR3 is CASSYWTGESGYTF. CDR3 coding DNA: TGCGCCAGCAGCTATTGGACAGGGGAGAGCGGCTACACCTTC.

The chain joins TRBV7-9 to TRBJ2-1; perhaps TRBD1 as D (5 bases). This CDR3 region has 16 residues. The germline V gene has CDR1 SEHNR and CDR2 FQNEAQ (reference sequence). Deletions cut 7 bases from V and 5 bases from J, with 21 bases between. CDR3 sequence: CASTPFVRRRDNEQFF. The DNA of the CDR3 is TGTGCCAGCACCCCGTTTGTGCGACGCAGGGACAATGAGCAGTTCTTC.

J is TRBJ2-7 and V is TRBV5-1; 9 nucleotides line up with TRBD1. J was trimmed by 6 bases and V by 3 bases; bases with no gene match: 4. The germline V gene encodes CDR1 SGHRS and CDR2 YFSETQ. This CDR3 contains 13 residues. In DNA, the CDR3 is TGCGCCAGCAGCTGGGGACAGGGCGGCGAGCAGTACTTC. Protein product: CASSWGQGGEQYF.

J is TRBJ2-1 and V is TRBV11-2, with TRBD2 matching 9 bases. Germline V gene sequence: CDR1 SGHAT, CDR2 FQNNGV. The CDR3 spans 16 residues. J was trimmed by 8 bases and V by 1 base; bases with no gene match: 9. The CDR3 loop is CASSLGAGGLGYEQFF. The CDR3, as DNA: TGTGCCAGCAGCTTAGGGGCGGGGGGGCTCGGTTATGAGCAGTTCTTC.

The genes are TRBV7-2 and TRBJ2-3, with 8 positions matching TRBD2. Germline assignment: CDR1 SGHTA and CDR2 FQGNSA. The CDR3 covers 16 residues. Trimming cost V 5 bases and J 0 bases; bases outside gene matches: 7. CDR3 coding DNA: TGTGCCAGCAGCACCTTAGCGGGGAGGAGCACAGATACGCAGTATTTT. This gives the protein CASSTLAGRSTDTQYF. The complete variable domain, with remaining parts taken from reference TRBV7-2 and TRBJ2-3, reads GAGVSQSPSNKVTEKGKDVELRCDPISGHTALYWYRQSLGQGLEFLIYFQGNSAPDKSGLPSDRFSAERTGGSVSTLTIQRTQQEDSAVYLCASSTLAGRSTDTQYFGPGTRLTVL.

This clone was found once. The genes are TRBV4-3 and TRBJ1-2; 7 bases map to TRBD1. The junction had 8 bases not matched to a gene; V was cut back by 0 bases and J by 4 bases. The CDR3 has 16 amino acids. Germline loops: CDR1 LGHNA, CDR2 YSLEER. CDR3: CASSQDGGQRIYGYTF. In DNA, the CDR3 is TGCGCCAGCAGCCAAGATGGGGGACAGCGGATCTATGGCTACACCTTC.

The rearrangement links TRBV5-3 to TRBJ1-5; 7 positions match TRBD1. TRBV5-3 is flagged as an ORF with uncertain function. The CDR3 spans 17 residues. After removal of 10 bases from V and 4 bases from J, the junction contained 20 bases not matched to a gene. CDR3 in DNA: TGTGCCCGCCAAAGGGCCACGACAGGGTTGAGAAATCAGCCCCAGCATTTT. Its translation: CARQRATTGLRNQPQHF.

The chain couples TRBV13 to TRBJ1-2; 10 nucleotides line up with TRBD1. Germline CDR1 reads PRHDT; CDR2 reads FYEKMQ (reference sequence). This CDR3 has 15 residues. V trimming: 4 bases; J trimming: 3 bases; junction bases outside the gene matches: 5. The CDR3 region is CASSWTGGRDYGYTF. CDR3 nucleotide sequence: TGTGCCAGCAGCTGGACAGGGGGGCGCGACTATGGCTACACCTTC. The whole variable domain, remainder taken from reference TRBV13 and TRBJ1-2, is AAGVIQSPRHLIKEKRETATLKCYPIPRHDTVYWYQQGPGQDPQFLISFYEKMQSDKGSIPDRFSAQQFSDYHSELNMSSLELGDSALYFCASSWTGGRDYGYTFGSGTRLTVV.